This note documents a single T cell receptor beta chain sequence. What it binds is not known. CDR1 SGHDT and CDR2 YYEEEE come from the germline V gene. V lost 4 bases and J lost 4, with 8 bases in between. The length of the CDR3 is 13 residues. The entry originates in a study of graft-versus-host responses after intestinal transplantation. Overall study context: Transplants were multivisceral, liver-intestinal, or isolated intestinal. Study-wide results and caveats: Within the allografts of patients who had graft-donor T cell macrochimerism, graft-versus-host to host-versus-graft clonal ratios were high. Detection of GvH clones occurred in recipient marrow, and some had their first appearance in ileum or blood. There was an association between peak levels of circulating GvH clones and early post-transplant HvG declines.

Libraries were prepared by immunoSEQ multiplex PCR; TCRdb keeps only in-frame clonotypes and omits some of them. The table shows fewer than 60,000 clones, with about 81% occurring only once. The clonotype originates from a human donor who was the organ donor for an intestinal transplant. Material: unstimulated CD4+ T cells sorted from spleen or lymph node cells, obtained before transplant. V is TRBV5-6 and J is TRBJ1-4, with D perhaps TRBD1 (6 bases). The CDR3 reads CASSRTVNEKLFF. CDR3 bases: TGTGCCAGCAGCCGGACAGTTAATGAAAAACTGTTTTTT.